This T cell receptor (beta chain) comes out of a study of cytomegalovirus exposure and HLA in healthy donors. The PCR had 60 Vbeta and 13 Jbeta primers. The assay was immunoSEQ multiplex PCR, and TCRdb's table has in-frame clones only and misses some. The sample consists of roughly 140,000 clones, roughly 84% of them appearing once. Study results and caveats: Across donors, presence/absence analyses took sequencing depth to be roughly uniform. The study labeled more than 150 TCR beta chains cytomegalovirus-associated. After further analysis at a later stage, around 17,000 TCR beta sequences were associated with HLA alleles at 0.05 false discovery rate.

V was clipped by 7 bases and J by 4 bases, with 13 bases between them. CDR1 is SNHLY, CDR2 FYNNEI, per germline. The CDR3 totals 13 residues. In the case of this clone: Its antigen is not known.

This clonotype was obtained from a boy between 2 and 10 years old in good health and CMV-seronegative. Material: PBMCs. The chain has TRBV2 and TRBJ1-2; D is undetermined. This CDR3 reads CASNYEGPYGYTF. In nucleotides, the CDR3 is TGTGCCAGCAATTATGAGGGTCCCTATGGCTACACCTTC.